Listed here are 18 T cell receptor beta chains from one sample, sequenced in a study of spatial heterogeneity in lung cancer. TCRdb re-analysed the 5' RACE reads in MiXCR, keeping a single row per CDR3 protein. Of 11,000 to 15,000 distinct CDR3 sequences in the sample, roughly 9.1% were seen once. Time point of the sample: sample taken at primary tumor resection. Unsorted samples of tumor, nontumor lung or frozen PBMC had their whole RNA sequenced. Sequenced here: PBMCs, sampled at surgery. These receptors came from a male donor with early-stage non-small cell lung cancer.

This clonotype was counted many times. V usage is TRBV7-9 and J usage is TRBJ2-7; D possibly uses TRBD1 or TRBD2 (5 bases each). The CDR3 totals 15 residues. Deletions cut 5 bases from V and 3 bases from J, with 17 bases between. Germline V gene data show CDR1 as SEHNR and CDR2 as FQNEAQ (reference sequence). The CDR3 DNA is TGTGCCAGCAGCCCAGCGAAGGGACCAAACTACGAGCAGTACTTC. The encoded protein is CASSPAKGPNYEQYF.

This chain links TRBV7-3 with TRBJ2-7; TRBD2 might be the D (5 bases). CDR1 is SGHTA, CDR2 FQGTGA, per germline. This CDR3 has 14 amino acids. Deletions cut 2 bases from V and 5 bases from J, with 13 bases between. This chain's CDR3 is CASSLYGLSNEQYF. The CDR3 bases are TGTGCCAGCAGCTTATATGGACTGTCGAACGAGCAGTACTTC.

V is TRBV10-1 and J is TRBJ2-7; 7 bases agree with TRBD2. The V segment lost 6 bases and the J segment 6 bases; nucleotides outside the gene matches: 5. CDR3 length: 12 residues. Germline V gene data show CDR1 as WNHNN and CDR2 as SYGVQD (reference sequence). The DNA of the CDR3 is TGCGCCAGCAGCCAGACGGGGGGCGAGCAGTACTTC. Residues: CASSQTGGEQYF.

As for this clonotype: A read error may be the cause here, since a much bigger clone is one base away. This chain joins TRBV27 and TRBJ2-3, with 8 nucleotides matching TRBD1. Germline V gene data show CDR1 as MNHEY and CDR2 as SMNVEV (reference sequence). J gave up 2 bases and V 6 bases, and 10 bases lay outside the gene matches. The CDR3 covers 16 residues. The CDR3 bases are TGTGCCAGCAGACCCTTGACAGGGGCCTTCACAGATACGCAGTATTTT. As protein: CASRPLTGAFTDTQYF.

This clonotype ranks as medium-sized (0.01 to 0.1%). This sequence joins TRBV28 and TRBJ2-3; tentatively, D is TRBD2 (7 bases). With 4 bases removed from V and 6 bases from J, the gap between germline ends came to 11 bases. The CDR3 sequence is 13 residues long. CDR1 and CDR2 from the germline V gene are MDHEN and SYDVKM. CDR3 DNA sequence: TGTGCCAGCAGTTCCGGGGGGCGGGATACGCAGTATTTT. Translation gives CASSSGGRDTQYF.

This clonotype was observed at least ten times. This chain uses TRBV5-1 with TRBJ2-2, with 11 bases aligning to TRBD2. In germline, CDR1 is SGHRS, CDR2 YFSETQ. With 7 bases clipped from V and 2 bases from J, the junction kept 4 bases outside the gene matches. The CDR3 is made up of 15 amino acids. Here the CDR3 reads CASSGTSGNTGELFF. The DNA of the CDR3 is TGCGCCAGCTCAGGGACTAGCGGAAACACCGGGGAGCTGTTTTTT.

By its share, this clonotype is medium-sized. The CDR3 coding sequence is TGTGCCAGCAGCCGTCGACAGGGGACGGGCGGGAGTGGAGCCTACGAGCAGTACTTC. It codes for CASSRRQGTGGSGAYEQYF. This chain uses TRBV7-2 with TRBJ2-7, with D possibly TRBD1 on 8 matching bases. Germline values: CDR1 SGHTA, CDR2 FQGNSA. V shed 5 bases and J shed 2 bases, with 28 bases lying between them. The CDR3 spans 19 residues.

In this sample, this clonotype turned up many times. The rearrangement joins TRBV6-1 to TRBJ2-2, with no clear D. Germline values: CDR1 MNHNS, CDR2 SASEGT. CDR3 size: 15 residues. The ends were cut back, 4 bases at V and 0 bases at J, with 9 bases in the middle. The CDR3 sequence is CASSVSGSNTGELFF. In DNA form, the CDR3 reads TGTGCCAGCAGTGTATCCGGTTCGAACACCGGGGAGCTGTTTTTT.

In its sample, this clonotype was seen many times. The chain uses TRBV7-9 and TRBJ2-7, with no clear D. This CDR3 is 11 amino acids long. V lost 4 bases and J 4 bases, leaving 5 bases between the germline ends. Per germline, CDR1 SEHNR and CDR2 FQNEAQ (reference sequence). CDR3 nucleotides: TGTGCCAGCAGCTCAGAATACGAGCAGTACTTC. Translation gives CASSSEYEQYF.

This clonotype was observed at least ten times. The V call is TRBV15, the J call TRBJ1-2; D is unresolved. This CDR3 comprises 15 residues. The germline V and J ends were trimmed by 0 bases and 0 bases, with 8 bases remaining between them. Germline CDR1 is LNHNV and CDR2 is YYDKDF (reference sequence). Here the CDR3 DNA reads TGTGCCACCAGCAGAGAGGTGCTTTCTAACTATGGCTACACCTTC. Protein sequence: CATSREVLSNYGYTF.

This clonotype was detected many times. The rearrangement links TRBV29-1 to TRBJ1-2; D is unclear. The CDR3 loop spans 12 amino acids. Germline CDR1 and CDR2: SQVTM and ANQGSEA. Trimming pared 5 bases from V and 6 bases from J, leaving 13 bases between. The CDR3 protein is CSVLFQQNGYTF. CDR3 in DNA: TGCAGCGTTCTATTTCAGCAGAATGGCTACACCTTC.

This clonotype was detected many times. This chain links TRBV5-5 with TRBJ1-2; TRBD1 agrees at 7 bases. Unmatched junction bases numbered 10, after V lost 0 bases and J lost 8 bases. CDR1 is SGHKS and CDR2 is YYEKEE in the germline V gene (reference sequence). The CDR3 is 15 amino acids. This chain's CDR3 is CASSLDGRGMLGYTF. CDR3 in DNA: TGTGCCAGCAGCTTGGACGGCAGGGGGATGCTGGGCTACACCTTC.

This clonotype has ten or more counts. This chain links TRBV2 with TRBJ2-5, with D perhaps matching TRBD1 (6 bases). Germline CDR1 and CDR2: SNHLY and FYNNEI. The CDR3 has 14 amino acids. Trimming stripped 7 bases from V and 4 bases from J, with 16 bases between. The CDR3 DNA reads TGTGCCAGCACTTTGTCTGGACAGTTAGAGACCCAGTACTTC. This translates into CASTLSGQLETQYF.

This clonotype was recorded many times. This sequence joins TRBV5-5 and TRBJ2-5, with TRBD2 matching over 11 bases. The CDR3 is 17 amino acids. The V and J ends lost 2 bases and 4 bases, in that order; junction bases with no gene match: 10. Looked up from germline, CDR1 is SGHKS and CDR2 is YYEKEE (reference sequence). CDR3 nucleotides: TGTGCCAGCAGCTTCACCGTACTAGCGGGAGAGGCAGAGACCCAGTACTTC. It encodes CASSFTVLAGEAETQYF.

The sample holds many counts of this clonotype. The chain employs TRBV7-6 and TRBJ2-7, with 10 positions matching TRBD2. In germline, CDR1 is SGHVS, CDR2 FNYEAQ. The ends lost 5 bases at V and 2 bases at J; junction bases unmatched: 15. This CDR3 comprises 18 residues. CDR3 in amino acids: CASSPSPLPSGSTYEQYF. As DNA, the CDR3 is TGTGCCAGCAGCCCTAGCCCCCTTCCTAGCGGGAGTACCTACGAGCAGTACTTC.

This clonotype was seen a few times. The chain has TRBV24-1 and TRBJ1-2; D is unresolved. Trimming took 5 bases from V and 3 from J, leaving 12 bases between them. The germline V gene encodes CDR1 KGHDR and CDR2 SFDVKD. The CDR3 covers 14 residues. The CDR3: CATSAPGIDYGYTF. CDR3 nucleotide sequence: TGTGCCACCAGTGCACCCGGGATAGACTATGGCTACACCTTC.

This clonotype was counted at least ten times. V is TRBV13 and J is TRBJ1-1; D gene unclear. Trimming took 5 bases from V and 5 from J, leaving 15 bases between them. The CDR3 is 14 residues long. Germline CDR1 PRHDT, CDR2 FYEKMQ (reference sequence). CDR3 coding DNA: TGTGCCAGCAGCCCCGGGCCCGGAGGGACTGAAGCTTTCTTT. Its translation is CASSPGPGGTEAFF.

This chain links TRBV7-2 with TRBJ2-1, with 7 nucleotides matching TRBD1. Germline assignment: CDR1 SGHTA and CDR2 FQGNSA. This CDR3 contains 15 residues. V trimming: 4 bases; J trimming: 9 bases; junction bases outside the gene matches: 12. The CDR3 DNA is TGTGCCAGCAGCTCGCTCCGGGACAGTCGTGGTGAGCAGTTCTTC. Translation: CASSSLRDSRGEQFF.